This T cell receptor (beta chain) stems from a study of OX40 agonist ivuxolimab in advanced cancers. About the research overall: Patients in the trial were receiving intravenous ivuxolimab every 2 weeks, at doses of 0.01 to 10 mg/kg. Hepatocellular carcinoma, melanoma, renal cell or head and neck cancer was diagnosed in the dose-escalation patients. With a range of about 23 to 90, age averaged approximately 60 years, and about 82% were male.

This clone was detected once. Some clones are missing from TCRdb's copy, which holds only in-frame ones; the method was immunoSEQ multiplex PCR. The sample has roughly 80,000 clones; about nine tenths are singletons. Trimming pared 3 bases from V and 3 bases from J, leaving 12 bases between. The length of the CDR3 is 15 residues. Germline CDR1 reads SGHRS; CDR2 reads YFSETQ. The specimen was CD4+ or CD8+ T cells sorted from blood, collected in a trial of the OX40 agonist ivuxolimab. This chain connects TRBV5-1 to TRBJ2-2, with a tentative D call TRBD1 (5 bases). The sequence was collected from an adult with an advanced solid tumor such as melanoma, head and neck, liver or kidney cancer. The CDR3 DNA sequence: TGCGCCAGCAGCTCGGCGAACAGGTACACCGGGGAGCTGTTTTTT. Its translation is CASSSANRYTGELFF.